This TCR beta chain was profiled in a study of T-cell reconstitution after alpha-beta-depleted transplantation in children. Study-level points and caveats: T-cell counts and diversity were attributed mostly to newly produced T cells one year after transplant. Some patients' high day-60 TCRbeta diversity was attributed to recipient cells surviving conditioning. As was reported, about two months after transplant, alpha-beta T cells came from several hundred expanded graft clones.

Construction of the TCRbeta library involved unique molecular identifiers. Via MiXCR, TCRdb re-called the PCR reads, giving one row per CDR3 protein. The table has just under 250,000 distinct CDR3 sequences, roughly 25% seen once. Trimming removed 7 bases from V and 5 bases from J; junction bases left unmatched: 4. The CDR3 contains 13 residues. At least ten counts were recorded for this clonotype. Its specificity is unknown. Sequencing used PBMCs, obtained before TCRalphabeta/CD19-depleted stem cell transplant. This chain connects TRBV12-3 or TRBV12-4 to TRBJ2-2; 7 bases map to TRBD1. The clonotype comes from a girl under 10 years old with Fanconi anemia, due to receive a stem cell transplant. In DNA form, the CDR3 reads TGTGCCAGCACTCGACAGGGAACCGGGGAGCTGTTTTTT. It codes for CASTRQGTGELFF.